The clone carrying this T cell receptor (beta chain) was observed a few times. Its antigen is undetermined. This sample is drawn from a study of regulatory T cells in long-lasting Graves disease. As to time point: newly diagnosed GD, antithyroid drugs for less than 3 months. PBMC RNA served as the TCR library source. Arm-PCR of CDR3 regions and iRepertoire HTBI primers were the basis on which TCR beta libraries were built. Authors' analysis steps: Samples revealed 60 to 70 TRBV and 14 TRBJ segments. Using its own MiXCR run on the multiplex PCR reads, TCRdb lists one record per CDR3 protein. TCRdb's processing, not the study's, gives the V and J calls here. The sample has about 440,000 distinct CDR3 sequences; just under 15% are singletons. The study's findings and limits: New patients shared around 1,000 public clonotypes, and persistent patients shared more, with under 3,000.

Trimming removed 4 bases at V and 0 bases at J, with 10 bases between. Germline V gives CDR1 MGHRA, CDR2 YSYEKL. The CDR3 consists of 15 residues. These sequences were also reported in another study, on T cells in Graves' hyperthyroidism and ophthalmopathy. Per that paper: Uncontrolled infection, other autoimmune disease, pregnancy or lactation barred patients from enrollment. First-round RT-PCR with HTBI primers amplified the TCR CDR3 region.

The chain joins TRBV4-1 to TRBJ1-5, with unresolved D. The starting material was peripheral blood mononuclear cells (PBMCs), obtained at new diagnosis, from a patient treated with antithyroid drugs. The receptor's source is a woman under 40 with Graves disease. The CDR3 here is CASSPRENSNQPQHF. In DNA, the CDR3 is TGCGCCAGCAGCCCCCGAGAAAATAGCAATCAGCCCCAGCATTTT.